This is a list of T cell receptor beta chains from one sample in a study of T cells in Graves' hyperthyroidism and ophthalmopathy. Using its own MiXCR run on the multiplex PCR reads, TCRdb lists one record per CDR3 protein. The sample shows around 300,000 distinct CDR3 sequences, about 15% of them seen only once. Source material: blood. These receptors all come from a woman aged 45-59 years with Graves' hyperthyroidism that later progressed to Graves' ophthalmopathy. Each CDR3 is given with its conserved first and last residue. D genes are given only for firm matches. A clone size is listed for some rows: how often the clone was seen (once, few, many), or a class if it is expanded.

v_gene: TRBV6-2/TRBV6-3
abundance: few
j_gene: TRBJ1-1
d_gene: NA
CDR3nt: TGTGCCACCGCGAAGATCACCGGGAACACTGAAGCTTTCTTT
CDR3aa: CATAKITGNTEAFF

v_gene: TRBV30
abundance: many
j_gene: TRBJ2-3
d_gene: NA
CDR3nt: TGTGCCTGGAGTGTACAGACCAGGGATACGCAGTATTTT
CDR3aa: CAWSVQTRDTQYF

v_gene: TRBV4-1
abundance: many
j_gene: TRBJ2-7
d_gene: TRBD2
CDR3nt: TGCGCCAGCAGCGACGGACACTCACTCGCGGGAGGGTCCTACGAGCAGTACTTC
CDR3aa: CASSDGHSLAGGSYEQYF

v_gene: TRBV6-7
abundance: once
j_gene: TRBJ1-2
d_gene: NA
CDR3nt: TGTGCCAGCACCAACTGGGGCTATGGCTACACCTTC
CDR3aa: CASTNWGYGYTF

v_gene: TRBV5-5
abundance: many
j_gene: TRBJ2-7
d_gene: TRBD1
CDR3nt: TGTGCCAGCAGACTACCGGGACAGCACTACGAGCAGTACTTC
CDR3aa: CASRLPGQHYEQYF

v_gene: TRBV10-3
abundance: few
j_gene: TRBJ2-7
d_gene: TRBD2
CDR3nt: TGTGCCATCAGTGAGCCTGGCGGGAGTTACGAGCAGTACTTC
CDR3aa: CAISEPGGSYEQYF

v_gene: TRBV28
abundance: many
j_gene: TRBJ2-7
d_gene: TRBD2
CDR3nt: TGTGCCAGCAGTCCGATACCCGGGGGGGGTAACAACGAGCAGTACTTC
CDR3aa: CASSPIPGGGNNEQYF

v_gene: TRBV5-4
abundance: NA
j_gene: TRBJ2-1
d_gene: NA
CDR3nt: TGTGCCAGCAGCGTCCGGGCGTCCTACAATGAGCAGTTCTTC
CDR3aa: CASSVRASYNEQFF

v_gene: TRBV28
abundance: many
j_gene: TRBJ1-5
d_gene: NA
CDR3nt: TGTGCCAGCAGTCTAACACCAGGCAAGCCCCAGCATTTT
CDR3aa: CASSLTPGKPQHF

v_gene: TRBV7-9
abundance: many
j_gene: TRBJ2-1
d_gene: TRBD2
CDR3nt: TGTGCCAGCAGCGCTAGCGGGAACAACAATGAGCAGTTCTTC
CDR3aa: CASSASGNNNEQFF

v_gene: TRBV19
abundance: few
j_gene: TRBJ2-5
d_gene: NA
CDR3nt: TGTGCCAGTAGTAGGTCCAGGGAGGAGACCCAGTACTTC
CDR3aa: CASSRSREETQYF

v_gene: TRBV10-3
abundance: many
j_gene: TRBJ2-3
d_gene: NA
CDR3nt: TGTGCCACCTCGGACCAAACTGGTTCAGATACGCAGTATTTT
CDR3aa: CATSDQTGSDTQYF

v_gene: TRBV20-1
abundance: many
j_gene: TRBJ1-2
d_gene: NA
CDR3nt: TGCAGTGCTAGAGCCCGGGACTTAACGGCCTATGGCTACACCTTC
CDR3aa: CSARARDLTAYGYTF

v_gene: TRBV6-1
abundance: NA
j_gene: TRBJ1-1
d_gene: TRBD1
CDR3nt: TGTGCCAGCAGTGACTTCCCCGACAGGGAGGCTGAAGCTTTCTTT
CDR3aa: CASSDFPDREAEAFF

v_gene: TRBV6-1
abundance: many
j_gene: TRBJ2-7
d_gene: NA
CDR3nt: TGTGCCAGCAGTCCCGCCTACGAGCAGTACTTC
CDR3aa: CASSPAYEQYF

v_gene: TRBV30
abundance: many
j_gene: TRBJ2-1
d_gene: NA
CDR3nt: TGTGCCTGGAGTGTGGAGCGTGAGCAGTTCTTC
CDR3aa: CAWSVEREQFF

v_gene: TRBV15
abundance: many
j_gene: TRBJ2-7
d_gene: NA
CDR3nt: TGTGCCACCAGCAGAGATGGGGCAAGGCCCCACGAGCAGTACTTC
CDR3aa: CATSRDGARPHEQYF

v_gene: TRBV5-1
abundance: many
j_gene: TRBJ1-3
d_gene: TRBD1
CDR3nt: TGCGCCAGCAGCTTGGACAGGGGTTTCTCTGGAAACACCATATATTTT
CDR3aa: CASSLDRGFSGNTIYF

v_gene: TRBV29-1
abundance: many
j_gene: TRBJ2-1
d_gene: NA
CDR3nt: TGCAGCGTTGGGGAGAGCTCCTACAATGAGCAGTTCTTC
CDR3aa: CSVGESSYNEQFF

v_gene: TRBV4-2
abundance: NA
j_gene: TRBJ1-5
d_gene: TRBD1
CDR3nt: TGTGCCAGCAGCCAAGAACAGGGGGCTAAGCCCCAGCATTTT
CDR3aa: CASSQEQGAKPQHF

v_gene: TRBV18
abundance: many
j_gene: TRBJ2-7
d_gene: NA
CDR3nt: TGTGCCAGCTCACCCGCCGGCCAGGGCCAGGGAAGCTCCTACGAGCAGTACTTC
CDR3aa: CASSPAGQGQGSSYEQYF

v_gene: TRBV6-1
abundance: NA
j_gene: TRBJ2-7
d_gene: TRBD1
CDR3nt: TGTGCCAGCAACCTAGACAGGGCGTTCTACGAGCAGTACTTC
CDR3aa: CASNLDRAFYEQYF

v_gene: TRBV28
abundance: many
j_gene: TRBJ1-2
d_gene: NA
CDR3nt: TGTGCCAGCAGTTTAGGAACACATGGCTACACCTTC
CDR3aa: CASSLGTHGYTF

v_gene: TRBV20-1
abundance: many
j_gene: TRBJ2-1
d_gene: TRBD2
CDR3nt: TGCAGTGCTAGAGATCGCTCAGTAGCGGGATATATTAATGAGCAGTTCTTC
CDR3aa: CSARDRSVAGYINEQFF

v_gene: TRBV20-1
abundance: many
j_gene: TRBJ1-1
d_gene: NA
CDR3nt: TGCAGTGCTAGAGGAGGCGGCCCTGCGGGGATTGACACTGAAGCTTTCTTT
CDR3aa: CSARGGGPAGIDTEAFF

v_gene: TRBV2
abundance: many
j_gene: TRBJ2-1
d_gene: NA
CDR3nt: TGTGCCAGCAGCACCGGACTGGACAGAGTGCAGTTCTTC
CDR3aa: CASSTGLDRVQFF

v_gene: TRBV6-2/TRBV6-3
abundance: NA
j_gene: TRBJ2-4
d_gene: TRBD2
CDR3nt: TGTGCCAGAAGCGGGAGGGCCCTCGAAGGCATTCAGTACTTC
CDR3aa: CARSGRALEGIQYF

v_gene: TRBV3-1
abundance: many
j_gene: TRBJ2-3
d_gene: TRBD2
CDR3nt: TGTGCCAGCAGCCAAAGAGCGGGAGGGCCTATTAATACAGATACGCAGTATTTT
CDR3aa: CASSQRAGGPINTDTQYF

v_gene: TRBV29-1
abundance: NA
j_gene: TRBJ2-7
d_gene: NA
CDR3nt: TGCAGCGGGCGGTTGGGCTCCAGCTCCTACGAGCAGTACTTC
CDR3aa: CSGRLGSSSYEQYF

v_gene: TRBV29-1
abundance: few
j_gene: TRBJ1-1
d_gene: NA
CDR3nt: TGCAGCGTTCGGGGCCCGAACACTGAAGCTTTCTTT
CDR3aa: CSVRGPNTEAFF

v_gene: TRBV11-3
abundance: many
j_gene: TRBJ2-2
d_gene: NA
CDR3nt: TGTGCCAGCAGCTTAGATCCGGTAACCGGGGAGCTGTTTTTT
CDR3aa: CASSLDPVTGELFF

v_gene: TRBV6-1
abundance: many
j_gene: TRBJ1-1
d_gene: TRBD1
CDR3nt: TGTGCCAGCAGTTACCCCACAGGGGCCGAGTGGAACACTGAAGCTTTCTTT
CDR3aa: CASSYPTGAEWNTEAFF

v_gene: TRBV28
abundance: many
j_gene: TRBJ2-7
d_gene: NA
CDR3nt: TGTGCCAGCAGCCAGTTCAACCTCCCTGGCTACGAGCAGTACTTC
CDR3aa: CASSQFNLPGYEQYF

v_gene: TRBV7-8
abundance: many
j_gene: TRBJ2-5
d_gene: NA
CDR3nt: TGTGCCAGCAGCTTAGGGACGTCCGAAGAGACCCAGTACTTC
CDR3aa: CASSLGTSEETQYF

v_gene: TRBV11-2
abundance: many
j_gene: TRBJ2-1
d_gene: NA
CDR3nt: TGTGCCAGCAGCTTAGGGTTGCTGGGGGTGGTCGATGAGCAGTTCTTC
CDR3aa: CASSLGLLGVVDEQFF

v_gene: TRBV6-1
abundance: NA
j_gene: TRBJ2-5
d_gene: TRBD1
CDR3nt: TGTGCCAGCAGTGAAGCCGGGACAGGGGGCGGCGAGACCCAGTACTTC
CDR3aa: CASSEAGTGGGETQYF

v_gene: TRBV3-1
abundance: many
j_gene: TRBJ2-7
d_gene: NA
CDR3nt: TGTGCCAGCAGCCATAAAAATCAGCGCTACGAGCAGTACTTC
CDR3aa: CASSHKNQRYEQYF

v_gene: TRBV28
abundance: many
j_gene: TRBJ1-2
d_gene: NA
CDR3nt: TGTGCCAGCAGTTACCGGGAGGGTTTGTATGGCTACACCTTC
CDR3aa: CASSYREGLYGYTF

v_gene: TRBV5-6
abundance: few
j_gene: TRBJ2-5
d_gene: TRBD2
CDR3nt: TGTGCCAGCAGCTCGGGGGGGCCCCAAGAGACCCAGTACTTC
CDR3aa: CASSSGGPQETQYF

v_gene: TRBV3-1
abundance: many
j_gene: TRBJ1-2
d_gene: NA
CDR3nt: TGTGCCAGCAGCAAGCACGCCCACTATGGCTACACCTTC
CDR3aa: CASSKHAHYGYTF

v_gene: TRBV24-1
abundance: many
j_gene: TRBJ2-7
d_gene: NA
CDR3nt: TGTGCCACCAGTGATTCTAGAGGACCGAATTACGAGCAGTACTTC
CDR3aa: CATSDSRGPNYEQYF

v_gene: TRBV5-1
abundance: many
j_gene: TRBJ2-3
d_gene: NA
CDR3nt: TGCGCCAGCAGCTTGGAACGGCCAGGGGGCACAGATACGCAGTATTTT
CDR3aa: CASSLERPGGTDTQYF

v_gene: TRBV4-1
abundance: NA
j_gene: TRBJ2-1
d_gene: NA
CDR3nt: TGCGCCAGCAGCCAAATCTCCGGGACGGCCTTCTACAATGAGCAGTTCTTC
CDR3aa: CASSQISGTAFYNEQFF

v_gene: TRBV20-1
abundance: many
j_gene: TRBJ1-1
d_gene: NA
CDR3nt: TGCAGTGCTCCGGGACGGCAGAACACTGAAGCTTTCTTT
CDR3aa: CSAPGRQNTEAFF

v_gene: TRBV27
abundance: NA
j_gene: TRBJ1-4
d_gene: NA
CDR3nt: TGTGCCAGCAGTTCCTGGGGAGGGGGTGAGGGAACTAATGAAAAACTGTTTTTT
CDR3aa: CASSSWGGGEGTNEKLFF

v_gene: TRBV18
abundance: many
j_gene: TRBJ2-4
d_gene: TRBD2
CDR3nt: TGTGCCAGCTCACCGCTGGGACTAGCGGGAGTGGACAAAAACATTCAGTACTTC
CDR3aa: CASSPLGLAGVDKNIQYF

v_gene: TRBV5-1
abundance: many
j_gene: TRBJ2-5
d_gene: TRBD1
CDR3nt: TGCGCCAGCAGCCCGGACAGGGTAGGGCAAGAGACCCAGTACTTC
CDR3aa: CASSPDRVGQETQYF

v_gene: TRBV5-1
abundance: NA
j_gene: TRBJ2-3
d_gene: NA
CDR3nt: TGCGCCAGCAGTTGGCAGGGCCAAACAAGCACAGATACGCAGTATTTT
CDR3aa: CASSWQGQTSTDTQYF

v_gene: TRBV28
abundance: many
j_gene: TRBJ2-3
d_gene: TRBD2
CDR3nt: TGTGCGCACGGACTAGCGAACACAGATACGCAGTATTTT
CDR3aa: CAHGLANTDTQYF

v_gene: TRBV14
abundance: many
j_gene: TRBJ2-3
d_gene: NA
CDR3nt: TGTGCCAGCAGCCAAGTCGATAGCTCACGCACAGATACGCAGTATTTT
CDR3aa: CASSQVDSSRTDTQYF

v_gene: TRBV5-6
abundance: few
j_gene: TRBJ2-5
d_gene: NA
CDR3nt: TGTGCCAGCAGCTTGGCGAGGGTCCAAGAGACCCAGTACTTC
CDR3aa: CASSLARVQETQYF

v_gene: TRBV9
abundance: few
j_gene: TRBJ1-4
d_gene: NA
CDR3nt: TGTGCCAGCAGCTTCAGGGGAAGAGAAAAACTGTTTTTT
CDR3aa: CASSFRGREKLFF

v_gene: TRBV7-8
abundance: many
j_gene: TRBJ1-2
d_gene: TRBD1
CDR3nt: TGTGCCAGCAGCTCCAGGGGGCGGGGTGGCTACACCTTC
CDR3aa: CASSSRGRGGYTF